Listed here are 30 T cell receptor beta chains from one sample, sequenced in a study of cytomegalovirus exposure and HLA in healthy donors. Amplification used 60 Vbeta primers and 13 Jbeta primers. TCRdb's table, derived via immunoSEQ multiplex PCR, lists solely in-frame clones and lacks some. The sample has 200,000 to 250,000 clones, roughly 80% seen once; the top ten hold around 5.7%. Specimen: PBMCs. The source is a middle-aged woman in good health and CMV-seropositive.

The V and J genes are TRBV7-9 and TRBJ2-5; 11 bases fit TRBD1. V lost 5 bases and J lost 3; bases outside the gene matches: 5. CDR3 length equals 15 residues. In germline, CDR1 is SEHNR, CDR2 FQNEAQ (reference sequence). Here the CDR3 DNA reads TGTGCCAGCAGCCCCTGGGGACAGGGGGAAGAGACCCAGTACTTC. It is translated as CASSPWGQGEETQYF.

The gene calls are TRBV7-9 and TRBJ1-2, with D possibly TRBD1 on 5 matching bases. The CDR3 is 12 residues long. Trimming pared 5 bases from V and 6 bases from J, leaving 10 bases between. Germline CDR1 SEHNR, CDR2 FQNEAQ (reference sequence). CDR3 sequence: CASSRSGNGYTF. The CDR3 region has the DNA TGTGCCAGCAGCCGATCAGGGAATGGCTACACCTTC.

The CDR3 is CAWGQGASTEAFF. The CDR3 DNA sequence: TGTGCCTGGGGACAGGGGGCGAGCACTGAAGCTTTCTTT. J is TRBJ1-1 and V is TRBV30, with 11 bases aligning to TRBD1. V lost 5 bases to trimming and J lost 4 bases; unmatched junction nucleotides: 3. Germline assignment: CDR1 GTSNPN and CDR2 SVGIG (reference sequence). The CDR3 has 13 amino acids.

This clone was observed once. The chain links TRBV18 to TRBJ1-4, with 7 bases fitting TRBD1. V shed 2 bases, J shed 6 bases, and the junction held 3 bases outside the gene matches. CDR1 is KGHSH, CDR2 LQKENI, per germline. This CDR3 comprises 14 residues. Here the CDR3 DNA reads TGTGCCAGCTCACCAAAGGGGGCCGATGAAAAACTGTTTTTT. Translation gives CASSPKGADEKLFF.

V and J are TRBV9 and TRBJ2-7; 12 nucleotides line up with TRBD1. There are 16 residues in the CDR3. V dropped 3 bases and J dropped 7; count of bases not matched to a gene: 11. The germline V gene encodes CDR1 SGDLS and CDR2 YYNGEE. CDR3 region: CASSATGTGGWGEQYF. The CDR3 bases are TGTGCCAGCAGCGCCACCGGGACAGGGGGCTGGGGGGAGCAGTACTTC.

The chain links TRBV2 to TRBJ1-1; D call uncertain. Trimming cost V 7 bases and J 0 bases, with 9 bases left between them. Germline CDR1 reads SNHLY; CDR2 reads FYNNEI. This CDR3 comprises 13 residues. The CDR3 DNA is TGTGCCAGCACAGCAGGCATGAACACTGAAGCTTTCTTT. Its protein is CASTAGMNTEAFF.

A few counts support this clone. J is TRBJ2-7 and V is TRBV12-5; 8 positions match TRBD1. V was clipped by 1 base and J by 3 bases; unmatched bases: 5. The CDR3 spans 15 residues. CDR1 is LGHNT, CDR2 FRNRAP, per germline. In DNA, the CDR3 is TGTGCTAGTGGTTTGGGGGTAACAGGGGGCTACGAGCAGTACTTC. Amino acids: CASGLGVTGGYEQYF.

The V gene is TRBV2, the J gene TRBJ1-4, with 8 nucleotides matching TRBD1. Germline CDR1 and CDR2: SNHLY and FYNNEI. Germline trimming cut 7 bases from V and 10 bases from J; bases unmatched to any gene: 14. The length of the CDR3 is 15 residues. This CDR3 is CASTESTGGVGKLFF. CDR3 coding DNA: TGTGCCAGCACTGAGAGTACAGGGGGGGTCGGAAAACTGTTTTTT.

This clone was recorded a few times. The CDR3 loop is CASSLAAGGGRPREQYF. Here the CDR3 DNA reads TGCGCCAGCAGCTTGGCCGCGGGCGGGGGCCGCCCCCGCGAGCAGTACTTC. This rearrangement joins TRBV5-1 to TRBJ2-7; D possibly corresponds to TRBD2 (7 bases). Trimming pared 0 bases from V and 6 bases from J, leaving 22 bases between. There are 17 residues in the CDR3. From germline, CDR1 is SGHRS and CDR2 YFSETQ.

CDR3 amino acids: CASSQDGGVNTIYF. The CDR3 DNA reads as TGTGCCAGCAGCCAAGATGGTGGAGTAAACACCATATATTTT. The rearrangement joins TRBV4-2 to TRBJ1-3; no reliable D call. In germline, CDR1 is LGHNA, CDR2 YNFKEQ. V lost 0 bases, J lost 6 bases, and 9 bases lay in between. This CDR3 spans 14 amino acids.

The chain joins TRBV4-1 to TRBJ1-1; 11 bases line up with TRBD1. Trimming at V came to 3 bases and at J to 0 bases, leaving 6 bases not matched to a gene. Per the germline V gene, CDR1 is MGHRA and CDR2 is YSYEKL. There are 17 residues in the CDR3. The CDR3 sequence is CASSHFRDRGVNTEAFF. The CDR3 DNA sequence: TGCGCCAGCAGCCACTTCCGGGACAGGGGGGTGAACACTGAAGCTTTCTTT.

This clone was seen just once. V and J are TRBV2 and TRBJ2-7; perhaps TRBD1 as D (5 bases). Germline assignment: CDR1 SNHLY and CDR2 FYNNEI. V dropped 6 bases and J dropped 5 bases, with 17 bases sitting between them. This CDR3 has 14 residues. As DNA, the CDR3 is TGTGCCAGCAGCGTTAATGGGGCTTCCGACGAGCAGTACTTC. As protein: CASSVNGASDEQYF.

A note on this clone: Mismatch with germline at one junction end may stem from a read error. The J gene is TRBJ1-1, the V gene TRBV7-9, with D uncertain. The CDR3 covers 14 residues. From germline, CDR1 is SEHNR and CDR2 FQNEAQ (reference sequence). The CDR3 is CSSSLGRSNTEAFF. CDR3 bases: TGTTCCAGCAGCTTAGGTCGTAGTAACACTGAAGCTTTCTTT.

This chain uses TRBV5-4 with TRBJ2-1; 7 nucleotides line up with TRBD2. The CDR3 covers 16 residues. Germline CDR1 reads SGHNT; CDR2 reads YYREEE (reference sequence). Trimming at V came to 5 bases and at J to 0 bases, leaving 8 bases not matched to a gene. The CDR3 DNA follows: TGTGCCAGCAGGACAGAGCGGGGTAGCTCCTACAATGAGCAGTTCTTC. Protein: CASRTERGSSYNEQFF.

The chain is built from TRBV5-6 and TRBJ1-1; tentative D call: TRBD1 (5 bases). CDR1 SGHDT and CDR2 YYEEEE come from the germline V gene. The CDR3 totals 13 residues. The V end was cut by 5 bases, the J end by 8 bases, with 16 bases between. CDR3 coding DNA: TGTGCCAGCAGTCCGGTCGGGGGTTGGGAAGCTTTCTTT. It yields the protein CASSPVGGWEAFF.

This clone was seen only a few times. The chain carries TRBV30 and TRBJ1-4; unclear D gene. The CDR3 consists of 14 residues. The V gene's germline CDR1 is GTSNPN and CDR2 SVGIG (reference sequence). V gave up 3 bases and J gave up 6 bases, with 14 bases separating them. The CDR3 DNA sequence: TGTGCCTGGAGGGAGCGTGCCGGAGATGAAAAACTGTTTTTT. It specifies CAWRERAGDEKLFF.

V is TRBV7-2 and J is TRBJ2-7; 12 nucleotides align to TRBD1. The CDR3 has 17 residues. Per germline, CDR1 SGHTA and CDR2 FQGNSA. Losses at the gene ends were 3 bases for V and 4 bases for J; bases not matched to a gene: 10. CDR3 sequence: CASSFRDRGLGSYEQYF. The CDR3 DNA reads as TGTGCCAGCAGCTTTCGGGACAGGGGGCTTGGTAGTTACGAGCAGTACTTC. Together with reference TRBV7-2 and TRBJ2-7, the CDR3 gives the full variable domain: GAGVSQSPSNKVTEKGKDVELRCDPISGHTALYWYRQSLGQGLEFLIYFQGNSAPDKSGLPSDRFSAERTGGSVSTLTIQRTQQEDSAVYLCASSFRDRGLGSYEQYFGPGTRLTVT.

The count of this clone is one. The gene calls are TRBV2 and TRBJ1-4; D remains unclear. Germline V gives CDR1 SNHLY, CDR2 FYNNEI. There are 11 residues in the CDR3. V lost 5 bases and J lost 6, with 4 bases in between. The CDR3 loop is CASSPYEKLFF. The CDR3 bases are TGTGCCAGCAGTCCCTATGAAAAACTGTTTTTT.

The chain links TRBV5-1 to TRBJ2-3, with TRBD2 as a possible D gene (6 bases). CDR1 is SGHRS and CDR2 is YFSETQ in the germline V gene. The length of the CDR3 is 16 residues. The V end was cut by 4 bases, the J end by 0 bases, with 15 bases between. Here the CDR3 DNA reads TGCGCCAGCAGCCTCATCGCAGGGACTAGCACAGATACGCAGTATTTT. Its protein is CASSLIAGTSTDTQYF.

V usage is TRBV27 and J usage is TRBJ2-7, with TRBD1 identical over 10 bases. CDR3 length: 14 amino acids. V was pared by 6 bases and J by 0 bases, with 2 bases of the junction left unmatched. CDR1 MNHEY and CDR2 SMNVEV come from the germline V gene (reference sequence). DNA of the CDR3: TGTGCCAGCAGCCGGACAGGGGGCTCCTACGAGCAGTACTTC. Its translation is CASSRTGGSYEQYF.

Written as DNA, the CDR3 is TGCGCCAGCAGCTTGGATCGGGACTACTCTGGGGCCAACGTCCTGACTTTC. The encoded protein is CASSLDRDYSGANVLTF. V and J are TRBV5-1 and TRBJ2-6; 7 bases are a match to TRBD2. The CDR3 is 17 residues long. CDR1 and CDR2 from the germline V gene are SGHRS and YFSETQ. V lost 0 bases to trimming and J lost 0 bases; unmatched junction nucleotides: 3. The full variable domain, in which reference TRBV5-1 and TRBJ2-6 provide the parts outside the CDR3, is KAGVTQTPRYLIKTRGQQVTLSCSPISGHRSVSWYQQTPGQGLQFLFEYFSETQRNKGNFPGRFSGRQFSNSRSEMNVSTLELGDSALYLCASSLDRDYSGANVLTFGAGSRLTVL.

Written as DNA, the CDR3 is TGTGCCAGCAGCTTAGGACAGGGCCGGGAGCAGTACTTC. Translated, it gives CASSLGQGREQYF. V gene TRBV7-8 combines with J gene TRBJ2-7, with 7 bases aligning to TRBD1. The CDR3 runs 13 residues. The germline gives CDR1 SGHVS, CDR2 FQNEAQ. The V segment lost 1 base and the J segment 7 bases; nucleotides outside the gene matches: 4.

The CDR3, as DNA: TGTGCCAGGTTAGGACAGGGGAGCCACTACGAGCAGTACTTC. Its translation: CARLGQGSHYEQYF. The chain has TRBV6-5 and TRBJ2-7; 9 bases align to TRBD1. V was clipped by 9 bases and J by 3 bases; unmatched bases: 9. Germline loops: CDR1 MNHEY, CDR2 SVGAGI. The CDR3 contains 14 residues.

The V gene is TRBV7-9, the J gene TRBJ1-1; 7 nucleotides match TRBD1. There are 16 residues in the CDR3. Looked up from germline, CDR1 is SEHNR and CDR2 is FQNEAQ (reference sequence). J gave up 0 bases and V 6 bases, and 10 bases lay outside the gene matches. CDR3 amino acids: CASRGPDRLMNTEAFF. In nucleotides, the CDR3 is TGTGCCAGCAGGGGGCCGGACAGGCTTATGAACACTGAAGCTTTCTTT.

The gene calls are TRBV30 and TRBJ1-1; D might be TRBD1 (5 bases). The V and J ends lost 0 bases and 6 bases respectively, with 14 bases between them. The length of the CDR3 is 14 residues. Germline assignment: CDR1 GTSNPN and CDR2 SVGIG (reference sequence). Here the CDR3 reads CAWSVGQGYAEAFF. The CDR3 nucleotides read TGTGCCTGGAGTGTAGGGCAGGGATACGCTGAAGCTTTCTTT.

This chain connects TRBV29-1 to TRBJ1-1, with 7 positions matching TRBD1. The length of the CDR3 is 13 residues. The germline CDR1 and CDR2 sequences are SQVTM and ANQGSEA. Trimming at V came to 5 bases and at J to 5 bases, leaving 8 bases not matched to a gene. The CDR3: CSVSNRGFTEAFF. CDR3 nucleotide sequence: TGCAGCGTTTCGAACAGGGGATTTACTGAAGCTTTCTTT.

The sample holds one count of this clone. V usage is TRBV29-1 and J usage is TRBJ1-1; D remains ambiguous. The CDR3 is made up of 11 amino acids. Trimming shortened V by 6 bases and J by 6 bases, and 11 bases separated the two germline ends. Germline assignment: CDR1 SQVTM and CDR2 ANQGSEA. Written as DNA, the CDR3 is TGCAGCGTAACCAACGGGGCTGAAGCTTTCTTT. Its translation: CSVTNGAEAFF.

The rearrangement joins TRBV10-3 to TRBJ1-4; D is undetermined. Germline V lookup: CDR1 ENHRY, CDR2 SYGVKD. Trimming left V 0 bases short and J 6 bases short, with 5 bases between. The CDR3 length is 13 residues. The CDR3: CAISESADEKLFF. The CDR3 coding sequence is TGTGCCATCAGTGAGTCGGCGGATGAAAAACTGTTTTTT.

The CDR3 DNA reads as TGTGCCAGCAGCTGGTGGGGACAGGGAACCCGCTACGAGCAGTACTTC. Its translation is CASSWWGQGTRYEQYF. The V call is TRBV7-9, the J call TRBJ2-7, with 9 positions matching TRBD1. Germline assignment: CDR1 SEHNR and CDR2 FQNEAQ (reference sequence). With V trimmed by 4 bases and J by 3 bases, 10 bases remained unmatched. The CDR3 has 16 amino acids.

This clone has a handful of counts. The chain employs TRBV28 and TRBJ1-5; no clear D. Trimming removed 8 bases from V and 0 bases from J, with 11 bases in between. Germline CDR1 is MDHEN and CDR2 is SYDVKM. The CDR3 has 14 amino acids. CDR3 nucleotide sequence: TGTGCCAGCCGGCGGGCCTATAGCAATCAGCCCCAGCATTTT. Translating gives CASRRAYSNQPQHF.